The following is a T cell receptor (beta chain) sequence with its context. This clonotype was detected only a few times. This receptor's antigen is unknown. No per-base quality is available; no much larger clone lies one base away. This specimen belongs to a study of T-cell memory formation after mild COVID-19 (dated by TCRdb to 2020 to 2022). At the level of the whole study: Most TCR sequence clusters were specific to one of the two donors. The cohort comprised two young, previously healthy adult volunteers, one female and one male. In a couple of donors, T-cell clones that expanded and contracted after mild COVID-19 were tracked by sequencing TCRalpha and TCRbeta repertoires over time.

The CDR1 and CDR2 encoded by the germline V gene (reference sequence) are DFQATT and SNEGSKA. CDR3 length: 14 amino acids, cysteine to phenylalanine. Just the 42-base CDR3 DNA is kept, in frame starting at base 1. V is pared back by 4 bases and J by 5 bases, with 17 bases lying between the germline termini. General conclusions and limits of the study: The second-wave clones that peaked on day 37 were not confirmed to be SARS-CoV-2 specific. The study covered only a couple of mild cases, and larger cohorts including severe cases with pre-infection samples were considered necessary. Contracting CD4+ clones were found mainly in CM and EM memory subsets, while CD8+ clones were enriched in EMRA. Clones that contracted from day 15 to 85 showed balanced CD4/CD8 phenotypes, whereas a second wave of clones that expanded from day 15 to 37 leaned towards CD4+. Some responding clones were detected in pre-infection memory, which suggested that pre-existing cross-reactive memory T cells had joined the SARS-CoV-2 response.

Ficoll-Paque density gradient centrifugation was used to isolate PBMCs. The sample was run on an Illumina NovaSeq 6000. cDNA libraries for TCRalpha and TCRbeta were prepared by 5'RACE using constant-segment primers, with sample barcodes and unique molecular identifiers added. Trizol reagent was used to extract RNA from every sample. The libraries were amplified in two PCR steps, and the second step added a second sample barcode and Illumina TruSeq adapters. Sequencing of the libraries was done on an Illumina NovaSeq, producing 2 x 150 bp paired-end reads. Per the source publication's procedure: Reads were demultiplexed and collapsed into UMI-guided consensus sequences with migec v1.2.7. Using mixcr v2.1.11, the UMI consensuses were aligned to TRA and TRB V and J templates and assembled into clonotypes. Expanded or contracted clonotypes were those called significant by both edgeR and NoisET, with noise models trained on biological replicates. For edgeR calls, the cutoffs were a false discovery rate-adjusted p below 0.01 and a log2 fold-change threshold of 1. As an exploratory analysis of dynamics, PCA with hierarchical clustering was applied to max-normalized trajectories of the 1000 most abundant clonotypes. Separately sequenced CD4+ and CD8+ repertoires were used to assign the CD4 or CD8 phenotype of responding clones. Clones were called with MiXCR by TCRdb after fastp trimmed the public reads at Q25, and only in-frame beta chains were retained. Identical CDR3 protein sequences are pooled into one entry, listed with their most common genes and DNA. Clone size and V and J calls follow TCRdb, not the original study. Here the sample has 350,000 to 500,000 distinct CDR3 sequences; roughly 18% occur a single time. Together, the top ten hold about 22% of the sample.

The sequenced sample was PBMCs or a T cell subset sorted from them (not recorded which). This chain joins TRBV20-1 to TRBJ2-5; the D segment could be TRBD2, given 6 matching bases. The receptor comes from a young man who had mild COVID-19 (a few samples of this study predate the infection). The sample titles of this study are shuffled in the database, so cell type and time point are left out; the donor was told from shared clones. The CDR3 region reads CSATSVRGLETQYF. The sequence in DNA is TGCAGTGCTACATCCGTGCGGGGCCTTGAGACCCAGTACTTC.